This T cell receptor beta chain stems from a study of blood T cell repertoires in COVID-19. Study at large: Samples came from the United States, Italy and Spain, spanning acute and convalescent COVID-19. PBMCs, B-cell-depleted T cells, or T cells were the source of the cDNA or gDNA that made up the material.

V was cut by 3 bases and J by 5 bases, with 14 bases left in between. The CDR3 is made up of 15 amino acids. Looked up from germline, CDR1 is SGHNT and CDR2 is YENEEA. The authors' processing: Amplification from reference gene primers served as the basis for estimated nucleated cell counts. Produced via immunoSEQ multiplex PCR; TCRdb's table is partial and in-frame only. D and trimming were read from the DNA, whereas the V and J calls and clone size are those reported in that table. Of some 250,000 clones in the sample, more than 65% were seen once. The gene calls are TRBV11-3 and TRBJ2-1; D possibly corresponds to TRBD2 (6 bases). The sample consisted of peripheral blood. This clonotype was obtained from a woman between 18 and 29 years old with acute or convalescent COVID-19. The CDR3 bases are TGTGCCAGCAGCTTTCATCGGGGGTGGGACAATGAGCAGTTCTTC. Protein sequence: CASSFHRGWDNEQFF.